The 5 T cell receptor beta chains given below trace back to one sample, sequenced in a study of T cell responses to AZD1222 COVID-19 vaccine. Data came from immunoSEQ multiplex PCR; TCRdb stores just in-frame clones and leaves some out. The sample records 100,000 to 150,000 clones, 70% to 85% being singletons. The sample in question was peripheral blood, obtained on day 0 of AZD1222 vaccination. All receptors come from an adult in good health.

The rearrangement uses TRBV5-5 and TRBJ2-7; D unresolved. The length of the CDR3 is 15 residues. V lost 4 bases and J lost 0, with 14 bases in between. Germline V gene data show CDR1 as SGHKS and CDR2 as YYEKEE (reference sequence). The CDR3 here is CASSPRVSRSYEQYF. CDR3 in DNA: TGTGCCAGCAGCCCAAGGGTCAGTCGCTCCTACGAGCAGTACTTC.

This sequence joins TRBV2 and TRBJ1-2, with D possibly matching TRBD1 (5 bases). Germline assignment: CDR1 SNHLY and CDR2 FYNNEI. The V end was cut by 9 bases, the J end by 8 bases, with 16 bases between. The CDR3 spans 12 residues. CDR3 nucleotide sequence: TGTGCCAGTAGAAAAGACAGCGGGGGCTACACCTTC. Translating it yields CASRKDSGGYTF. Looking up the rest from reference TRBV2 and TRBJ1-2 gives the full variable domain: EPEVTQTPSHQVTQMGQEVILRCVPISNHLYFYWYRQILGQKVEFLVSFYNNEISEKSEIFDDQFSVERPDGSNFTLKIRSTKLEDSAMYFCASRKDSGGYTFGSGTRLTVV.

The chain couples TRBV12-3 or TRBV12-4 to TRBJ2-7, with D perhaps matching TRBD2 (6 bases). The length of the CDR3 is 13 residues. V lost 4 bases to trimming and J lost 3 bases, with 10 bases between them. This CDR3 reads CASSYRGGYEQYF. The CDR3 region has the DNA TGTGCCAGCAGTTATCGGGGAGGCTACGAGCAGTACTTC.

This chain uses TRBV2 with TRBJ1-5; unclear D gene. The V gene lost 3 bases and the J gene lost 7 bases, with 7 bases spanning the gap. CDR1 and CDR2 from the germline V gene are SNHLY and FYNNEI. The CDR3 has 12 amino acids. DNA of the CDR3: TGTGCCAGCAGTGAGAAAGGACAGCCCCAGCATTTT. Translated: CASSEKGQPQHF.

The rearrangement uses TRBV7-8 and TRBJ1-4, with D tentatively TRBD1 (5 bases). Germline V lookup: CDR1 SGHVS, CDR2 FQNEAQ. Between the trimmed V and J ends, which lost 5 bases and 6 bases, there was a span of 13 bases. There are 14 residues in the CDR3. CDR3 loop: CASSPRGEDEKLFF. The CDR3 DNA reads TGTGCCAGCAGCCCCCGGGGGGAAGATGAAAAACTGTTTTTT.